This T cell receptor (beta chain) was recovered during a study of shared clonotypes between healthy human individuals. The CDR3 has 14 residues. V was cut by 0 bases and J by 1 base, with 7 bases left in between. CDR1 is ENHRY, CDR2 SYGVKD, per germline. Positively selected for CCR7, the CD45RO-negative cells used as naive CD8 cells excluded terminally differentiated effector memory CD45RA+ cells. Caucasian adults residing in Nashville, Tennessee made up all the donors. Method: immunoSEQ multiplex PCR; TCRdb's copy keeps in-frame clones and lacks some. The table includes roughly 570,000 clones, roughly 98% detected once.

This chain uses TRBV10-3 with TRBJ2-7; D gene ambiguous. The TCR sequence derives from a man aged 25-45 years in good health. The sample comprised naive CD8+ T cells sorted from blood. CDR3 in DNA: TGTGCCATCAGTGAGTCGATTGGGTCCTACGAGCAGTACTTC. Translated, it gives CAISESIGSYEQYF.